This passage covers 13 T cell receptor beta chains from one sample sequenced in a study of radiation and T cells in renal cell carcinoma. Repertoires were generated with immunoSEQ multiplex PCR, while TCRdb's copy carries only in-frame clones and drops some. In the table there are some 130,000 clones, around nine tenths of which are singletons. The time point here: blood 2 weeks post-SBRT. Noted treatment: 15 Gy SBRT to primary tumor, nephrectomy 4 weeks later. The specimen comprised blood, sampled from a patient whose treatment included radiotherapy and nephrectomy. The source is a woman in her 70s with renal cell carcinoma.

This chain uses TRBV19 with TRBJ2-5, with 7 bases identical to TRBD1. J lost 5 bases, V lost 5 bases, and 8 bases had no gene match. The CDR3 spans 14 residues. CDR1 LNHDA and CDR2 SQIVND come from the germline V gene (reference sequence). Here the CDR3 DNA reads TGTGCCAGTAGTTCCCACAGGGGTCGGGAGACCCAGTACTTC. Protein: CASSSHRGRETQYF.

Turning to this clone: Other nucleotide sequences from this sample produce the same CDR3. The V gene is TRBV4-2, the J gene TRBJ2-2, with 10 bases matching TRBD2. CDR3 length equals 15 residues. The V segment lost 4 bases and the J segment 4 bases; nucleotides outside the gene matches: 3. The germline gives CDR1 LGHNA, CDR2 YNFKEQ. CDR3 loop: CASSPSGGITGELFF. The CDR3 DNA sequence: TGTGCCAGCAGCCCTAGCGGGGGTATCACCGGGGAGCTGTTTTTT.

The V gene is TRBV19, the J gene TRBJ1-4; D remains ambiguous. Trimming cost V 5 bases and J 7 bases, with 8 bases left between them. Germline V gene sequence: CDR1 LNHDA, CDR2 SQIVND (reference sequence). This CDR3 is 12 amino acids long. For the CDR3, the DNA is TGTGCCAGTAGTCGGGGATTTGAAAAACTGTTTTTT. As protein: CASSRGFEKLFF. Full variable domain (remainder filled in from reference TRBV19 and TRBJ1-4): DGGITQSPKYLFRKEGQNVTLSCEQNLNHDAMYWYRQDPGQGLRLIYYSQIVNDFQKGDIAEGYSVSREKKESFPLTVTSAQKNPTAFYLCASSRGFEKLFFGSGTQLSVL.

This chain uses TRBV5-4 with TRBJ2-3; D is ambiguous. Trimming pared 2 bases from V and 0 bases from J, leaving 1 base between. The CDR3 has 12 residues. Per the germline V gene, CDR1 is SGHNT and CDR2 is YYREEE (reference sequence). The CDR3 loop reads CASSFSTDTQYF. The CDR3 region has the DNA TGTGCCAGCAGCTTCAGCACAGATACGCAGTATTTT. Together with reference TRBV5-4 and TRBJ2-3, the CDR3 gives the full variable domain: ETGVTQSPTHLIKTRGQQVTLRCSSQSGHNTVSWYQQALGQGPQFIFQYYREEENGRGNFPPRFSGLQFPNYSSELNVNALELDDSALYLCASSFSTDTQYFGPGTRLTVL.

This chain links TRBV6-5 with TRBJ1-2; D remains ambiguous. CDR1 is MNHEY and CDR2 is SVGAGI in the germline V gene. The ends were cut back, 10 bases at V and 3 bases at J, with 9 bases in the middle. This CDR3 spans 11 amino acids. The DNA for the CDR3 is TGTGCCACTTACGGAGACTATGGCTACACCTTC. The encoded protein is CATYGDYGYTF.

J is TRBJ1-2 and V is TRBV5-4; D is possibly TRBD1 (5 bases). This CDR3 is 13 amino acids long. Trimming cost V 4 bases and J 8 bases, with 15 bases left between them. Germline V lookup: CDR1 SGHNT, CDR2 YYREEE (reference sequence). The CDR3 region is CASSDFGGPGYTF. The CDR3 DNA sequence: TGTGCCAGCAGCGACTTTGGGGGACCCGGCTACACCTTC.

The chain links TRBV10-3 to TRBJ2-7, with 10 bases aligning to TRBD1. The J segment lost 1 base and the V segment lost 5 bases, leaving 5 bases of the junction unmatched. Germline CDR1 is ENHRY and CDR2 is SYGVKD. The length of the CDR3 is 15 residues. The CDR3 DNA reads TGTGCCATCAGTCAAGGACAGGGGGAGTCCTACGAGCAGTACTTC. Amino acid sequence: CAISQGQGESYEQYF.

This clone was observed once. The junction does not match germline at one end; this may be a read error. The gene calls are TRBV7-2 and TRBJ2-4, with no clear D. This CDR3 spans 13 amino acids. CDR1 and CDR2 from the germline V gene are SGHTA and FQGNSA. The CDR3 is CASSLDKRNIQYF. In DNA form, the CDR3 reads TGTGCCAGCAGTTTAGATAAAAGGAACATTCAGTACTTC.

This clone has just one count. The chain couples TRBV21-1 to TRBJ2-7; whether TRBD2, the table's D call, matches the DNA was not checked. TRBV21-1 is a pseudogene segment. This CDR3 contains 15 residues. This chain's CDR3 is CASSKGRDFSYEQYF. DNA of the CDR3: TGTGCCAGCAGCAAAGGCCGGGACTTCTCCTACGAGCAGTACTTC.

The V and J genes are TRBV6-1 and TRBJ2-2; D is undetermined. Trimming shortened V by 5 bases and J by 5 bases, and 15 bases separated the two germline ends. The CDR3 runs to 15 residues. CDR1 and CDR2 from the germline V gene are MNHNS and SASEGT. In DNA, the CDR3 is TGTGCCAGCAGTCTTGACACTCGGCAGACCGGGGAGCTGTTTTTT. Translation gives CASSLDTRQTGELFF.

The chain recombines TRBV6-5 with TRBJ1-1; D is unresolved. Per germline, CDR1 MNHEY and CDR2 SVGAGI. V dropped 2 bases and J dropped 0 bases, with 10 bases sitting between them. CDR3 size: 15 residues. In DNA, the CDR3 is TGTGCCAGCAGTTACACGGGGAACATGAACACTGAAGCTTTCTTT. Protein: CASSYTGNMNTEAFF.

The gene calls are TRBV11-2 and TRBJ1-2; TRBD1 might be the D (6 bases). The CDR3 spans 16 residues. V lost 1 base, J lost 3 bases, and 15 bases lay in between. Germline values: CDR1 SGHAT, CDR2 FQNNGV. CDR3 sequence reads: CASSLGPRTEYYGYTF. CDR3 nucleotides: TGTGCCAGCAGCTTAGGCCCTCGGACAGAATACTATGGCTACACCTTC.

V is TRBV5-1 and J is TRBJ1-4, with 8 bases aligning to TRBD1. This CDR3 is 15 amino acids long. Germline V gene sequence: CDR1 SGHRS, CDR2 YFSETQ. J was trimmed by 7 bases and V by 6 bases; bases with no gene match: 11. CDR3 loop: CASTRNRGEGEKLFF. Here the CDR3 DNA reads TGCGCCAGCACCCGAAACAGGGGGGAAGGTGAAAAACTGTTTTTT. The variable domain in full, completed from reference TRBV5-1 and TRBJ1-4, reads KAGVTQTPRYLIKTRGQQVTLSCSPISGHRSVSWYQQTPGQGLQFLFEYFSETQRNKGNFPGRFSGRQFSNSRSEMNVSTLELGDSALYLCASTRNRGEGEKLFFGSGTQLSVL.